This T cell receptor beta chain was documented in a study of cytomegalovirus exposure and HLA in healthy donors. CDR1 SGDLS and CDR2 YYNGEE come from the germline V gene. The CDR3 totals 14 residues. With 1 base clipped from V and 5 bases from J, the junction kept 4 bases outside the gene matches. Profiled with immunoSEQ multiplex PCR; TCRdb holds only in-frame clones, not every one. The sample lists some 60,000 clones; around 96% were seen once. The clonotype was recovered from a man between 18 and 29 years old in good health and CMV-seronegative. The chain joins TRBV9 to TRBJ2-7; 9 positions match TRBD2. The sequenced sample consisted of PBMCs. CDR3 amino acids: CASSVLGTSNEQYF. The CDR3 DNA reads TGTGCCAGCAGCGTATTAGGGACTAGCAACGAGCAGTACTTC.